What follows are 8 T cell receptor beta chains derived from one specimen sequenced in a study of shared T cell receptors in the human thymus. TCRdb's table, derived via immunoSEQ multiplex PCR, lists solely in-frame clones and lacks some. The sample includes hundreds of thousands of clones, more than 75% of them seen just once. These same records also appear under a second study, on human thymus T cells.

The sample was thymocytes. These TCRs come from a boy under three years old with a congenital heart defect.

The chain links TRBV15 to TRBJ2-5; 7 bases map to TRBD2. The CDR3 is made up of 12 amino acids. V was pared by 8 bases and J by 7 bases, with 7 bases of the junction left unmatched. The germline V gene has CDR1 LNHNV and CDR2 YYDKDF (reference sequence). The CDR3 loop is CATGEGPGTQYF. The CDR3, as DNA: TGTGCCACCGGGGAGGGCCCAGGGACCCAGTACTTC.

The chain recombines TRBV5-5 with TRBJ2-6; D gene uncertain. The germline CDR1 and CDR2 sequences are SGHKS and YYEKEE (reference sequence). The germline V and J ends were trimmed by 2 bases and 0 bases, with 6 bases remaining between them. CDR3 length equals 15 residues. The chain's CDR3 is CASSFVRSGANVLTF. CDR3 nucleotide sequence: TGTGCCAGCAGCTTTGTCCGCTCTGGGGCCAACGTCCTGACTTTC.

The rearrangement joins TRBV7-9 to TRBJ2-7; tentatively, D is TRBD2 (5 bases). The V gene's germline CDR1 is SEHNR and CDR2 FQNEAQ (reference sequence). Trimming removed 5 bases from V and 9 bases from J, with 20 bases in between. There are 14 residues in the CDR3. The CDR3 DNA reads TGTGCCAGCAGCCGCATCTTAGACCGGGAACTGCAGTACTTC. Translating it yields CASSRILDRELQYF.

This sequence joins TRBV5-4 and TRBJ2-2; D remains unclear. Per germline, CDR1 SGHNT and CDR2 YYREEE (reference sequence). CDR3 length: 13 residues. Trimming took off 4 bases at V and 3 bases at J, with 7 bases between the two ends. CDR3 coding DNA: TGTGCCAGCAGCCCGGTCGACACCGGGGAGCTGTTTTTT. Encoded protein: CASSPVDTGELFF.

The chain's CDR3 is CASSYDRVGNQPQHF. The CDR3 DNA is TGTGCCAGCAGCTACGACAGGGTGGGCAATCAGCCCCAGCATTTT. This chain joins TRBV11-2 and TRBJ1-5, with 7 bases lining up with TRBD1. The V gene's germline CDR1 is SGHAT and CDR2 FQNNGV. The CDR3 length is 15 residues. With 4 bases clipped from V and 2 bases from J, the junction kept 5 bases outside the gene matches.

This clone was seen a handful of times. The V call is TRBV27, the J call TRBJ2-7; maybe TRBD1 (5 bases). The V end lost 5 bases, the J end lost 4 bases, and 12 bases lay between the germline ends. Germline CDR1 reads MNHEY; CDR2 reads SMNVEV (reference sequence). The CDR3 sequence is 13 residues long. CDR3 bases: TGTGCCAGCAGTCACACCGCAGGGTACGAGCAGTACTTC. Amino acids: CASSHTAGYEQYF.

A note on this clone: The same CDR3 also results from other DNA sequences found in this sample. The V gene is TRBV6-6, the J gene TRBJ2-6, with D tentatively TRBD1 (5 bases). This CDR3 contains 15 residues. Germline loops: CDR1 MNHNY, CDR2 SVGAGI (reference sequence). With 5 bases removed from V and 0 bases from J, the gap between germline ends came to 8 bases. CDR3 nucleotide sequence: TGTGCCAGCAGTCTCGACAGCTCTGGGGCCAACGTCCTGACTTTC. Amino acids: CASSLDSSGANVLTF.

This CDR3 is CASSYAGLAEEQYF. Here the CDR3 DNA reads TGTGCCAGCAGCTACGCAGGGCTGGCAGAGGAGCAGTACTTC. V usage is TRBV7-9 and J usage is TRBJ2-7, with D tentatively TRBD1 (5 bases). The CDR3 length is 14 residues. Per the germline V gene, CDR1 is SEHNR and CDR2 is FQNEAQ (reference sequence). V was cut by 4 bases and J by 7 bases, with 17 bases left in between. Full variable domain (missing parts from reference TRBV7-9 and TRBJ2-7): DTGVSQNPRHKITKRGQNVTFRCDPISEHNRLYWYRQTLGQGPEFLTYFQNEAQLEKSRLLSDRFSAERPKGSFSTLEIQRTEQGDSAMYLCASSYAGLAEEQYFGPGTRLTVT.